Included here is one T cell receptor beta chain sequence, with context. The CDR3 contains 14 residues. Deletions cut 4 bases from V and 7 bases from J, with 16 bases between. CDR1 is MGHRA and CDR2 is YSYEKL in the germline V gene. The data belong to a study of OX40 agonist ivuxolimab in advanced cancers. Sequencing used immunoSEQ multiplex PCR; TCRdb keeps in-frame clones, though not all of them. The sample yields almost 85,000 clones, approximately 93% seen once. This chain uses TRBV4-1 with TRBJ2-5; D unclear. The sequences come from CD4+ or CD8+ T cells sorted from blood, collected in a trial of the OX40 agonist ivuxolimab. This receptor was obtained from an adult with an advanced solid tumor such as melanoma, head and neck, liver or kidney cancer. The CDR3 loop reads CASSPDDGQATQYF. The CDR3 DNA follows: TGCGCCAGCAGCCCAGACGACGGCCAGGCGACCCAGTACTTC.